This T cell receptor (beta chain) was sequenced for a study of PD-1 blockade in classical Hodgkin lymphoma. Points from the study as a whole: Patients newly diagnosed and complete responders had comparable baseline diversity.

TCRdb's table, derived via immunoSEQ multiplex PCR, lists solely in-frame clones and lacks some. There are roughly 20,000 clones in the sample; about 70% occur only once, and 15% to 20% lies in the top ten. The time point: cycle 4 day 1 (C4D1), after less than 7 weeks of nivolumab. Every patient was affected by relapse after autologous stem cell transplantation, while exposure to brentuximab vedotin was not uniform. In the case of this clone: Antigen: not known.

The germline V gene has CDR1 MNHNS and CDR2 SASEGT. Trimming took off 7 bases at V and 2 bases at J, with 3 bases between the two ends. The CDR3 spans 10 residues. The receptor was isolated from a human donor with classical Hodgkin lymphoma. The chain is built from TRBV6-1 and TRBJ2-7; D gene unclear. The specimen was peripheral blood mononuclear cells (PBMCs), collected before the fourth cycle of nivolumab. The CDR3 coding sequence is TGTGCCAGCAAAACCTACGAGCAGTACTTC. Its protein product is CASKTYEQYF.